Shown below are 2 T cell receptor beta chains from a single sample sequenced in a study of Graves' ophthalmopathy and Graves' hyperthyroidism. Using RNA transcripts, the TCR beta CDR3 regions were amplified. A first-round RT-PCR used HTBI primers, followed by a second-round multiplex PCR. Via MiXCR, TCRdb re-called the multiplex PCR reads, giving one row per CDR3 protein. This sample has under 200,000 distinct CDR3 sequences, with about 40% found just once. Material: peripheral blood. These receptors all stem from a woman aged 40 to 55 with Graves' ophthalmopathy.

This clonotype was observed many times. The chain recombines TRBV24-1 with TRBJ1-2; weak D call: TRBD1 (6 bases). V shed 6 bases and J shed 4 bases, with 11 bases lying between them. Germline assignment: CDR1 KGHDR and CDR2 SFDVKD. The CDR3 runs to 13 residues. DNA of the CDR3: TGTGCCACCAGTTCAGACAGGTCCTATGGCTACACCTTC. Its translation: CATSSDRSYGYTF.

This clonotype was counted ten times or more. The gene calls are TRBV27 and TRBJ1-1; D might be TRBD1 (5 bases). From germline, CDR1 is MNHEY and CDR2 SMNVEV (reference sequence). V lost 2 bases, J lost 1 base, and 14 bases lay in between. The CDR3 spans 16 residues. In nucleotides, the CDR3 is TGTGCCAGCAGTTTAGGAGTGGTCAGGGAGAACACTGAAGCTTTCTTT. Translation: CASSLGVVRENTEAFF.